What follows are 22 T cell receptor beta chains derived from one specimen sequenced in a study of cytomegalovirus exposure and HLA in healthy donors. This table comes from immunoSEQ multiplex PCR, and its TCRdb copy is limited to in-frame clones, with some not included. The table records 130,000 to 150,000 clones, approximately 93% of them present only once. Sequences were obtained from PBMCs. These receptors were collected from a man aged 18 to 29 in good health and CMV-seronegative.

V usage is TRBV7-9 and J usage is TRBJ2-1; 10 positions agree with TRBD2. Trimming took 8 bases from V and 3 from J; bases not matched to a gene: 4. The germline gives CDR1 SEHNR, CDR2 FQNEAQ (reference sequence). The CDR3 is 14 residues long. The CDR3, as DNA: TGTGCCAGCTGGCCTAGCGGGAGCTACAATGAGCAGTTCTTC. Residues: CASWPSGSYNEQFF.

The genes are TRBV19 and TRBJ1-2, with D possibly being TRBD1 (6 bases). CDR1 is LNHDA, CDR2 SQIVND, per germline (reference sequence). V lost 7 bases and J 2 bases, leaving 17 bases between the germline ends. The CDR3 contains 15 residues. The DNA of the CDR3 is TGTGCCAGTACCAATGGGCGGGGGACAAACTATGGCTACACCTTC. This translates into CASTNGRGTNYGYTF.

The chain has TRBV11-2 and TRBJ1-5, with 8 bases fitting TRBD1. Trimming cost V 5 bases and J 7 bases; bases outside gene matches: 7. Germline-derived CDR1 and CDR2 are SGHAT and FQNNGV. The CDR3 consists of 14 residues. CDR3 residues: CASSTGQGGQPQHF. DNA for the CDR3: TGTGCCAGCAGCACCGGACAGGGAGGCCAGCCCCAGCATTTT.

The genes are TRBV13 and TRBJ1-5; 7 nucleotides match TRBD1. The length of the CDR3 is 15 residues. The germline CDR1 and CDR2 sequences are PRHDT and FYEKMQ (reference sequence). Trimming removed 4 bases from V and 5 bases from J; junction bases left unmatched: 8. The CDR3 coding sequence is TGTGCCAGCAGCTCTGGACAGGTCGGTGATCAGCCCCAGCATTTT. This translates into CASSSGQVGDQPQHF.

This chain connects TRBV7-9 to TRBJ2-3; TRBD1 matches at 9 bases. Germline lookup yields CDR1 SEHNR and CDR2 FQNEAQ (reference sequence). The CDR3 runs 15 residues. Trimming removed 3 bases from V and 5 bases from J; junction bases left unmatched: 6. The CDR3: CASSFGQGSGDTQYF. The CDR3 nucleotides are TGTGCCAGCAGCTTCGGACAGGGGAGTGGAGATACGCAGTATTTT.

This chain links TRBV14 with TRBJ2-1, with 13 bases matching TRBD2. V trimming: 4 bases; J trimming: 5 bases; junction bases outside the gene matches: 14. This CDR3 comprises 19 residues. Looked up from germline, CDR1 is SGHDN and CDR2 is FVKESK. The CDR3 region is CASSPGGLAGEPRHNEQFF. The DNA of the CDR3 is TGTGCCAGCAGCCCAGGAGGACTAGCGGGAGAACCCCGCCACAATGAGCAGTTCTTC.

The chain combines TRBV4-2 with TRBJ2-6, with D tentatively TRBD1 (5 bases). The CDR3 loop spans 18 amino acids. Germline-derived CDR1 and CDR2 are LGHNA and YNFKEQ. V was cut by 0 bases and J by 0 bases, with 12 bases left in between. The CDR3 sequence is CASSQDPVGVSGANVLTF. CDR3 bases: TGTGCCAGCAGCCAAGATCCAGTAGGGGTCTCTGGGGCCAACGTCCTGACTTTC.

The J gene is TRBJ2-3, the V gene TRBV6-5; D remains ambiguous. Per the germline V gene, CDR1 is MNHEY and CDR2 is SVGAGI. V was pared by 0 bases and J by 2 bases, with 9 bases between. The CDR3 extends over 15 amino acids. CDR3 DNA sequence: TGTGCCAGCAGTTACTCGATTACTAACACAGATACGCAGTATTTT. Translated: CASSYSITNTDTQYF.

This clone came up a few times. This same CDR3 is encoded by further DNA sequences in the sample. This chain joins TRBV7-9 and TRBJ1-5, with unresolved D. The germline V gene has CDR1 SEHNR and CDR2 FQNEAQ (reference sequence). This CDR3 has 13 residues. With 3 bases removed from V and 5 bases from J, the gap between germline ends came to 8 bases. The CDR3 is CASSFSGDQPQHF. The CDR3 bases are TGTGCCAGCAGCTTTTCCGGGGATCAGCCCCAGCATTTT. Full variable domain (remainder filled in from reference TRBV7-9 and TRBJ1-5): DTGVSQNPRHKITKRGQNVTFRCDPISEHNRLYWYRQTLGQGPEFLTYFQNEAQLEKSRLLSDRFSAERPKGSFSTLEIQRTEQGDSAMYLCASSFSGDQPQHFGDGTRLSIL.

V usage is TRBV25-1 and J usage is TRBJ2-1, with 8 bases matching TRBD1. Trimming cost V 3 bases and J 9 bases; bases outside gene matches: 10. CDR3 length equals 15 residues. The germline V gene has CDR1 MGHDK and CDR2 SYGVNS. CDR3 coding DNA: TGTGCCAGCAGTGAGGGGCAGGGGGCTAGGGGTGAGCAGTTCTTC. Translated, it gives CASSEGQGARGEQFF.

This chain connects TRBV5-1 to TRBJ2-3; 9 nucleotides align to TRBD1. The CDR3 sequence is 17 residues long. The J segment lost 3 bases and the V segment lost 0 bases, leaving 8 bases of the junction unmatched. Germline loops: CDR1 SGHRS, CDR2 YFSETQ. CDR3 nucleotide sequence: TGCGCCAGCAGCTTGGCCAGGACAGGGGAATGGACAGATACGCAGTATTTT. The encoded protein is CASSLARTGEWTDTQYF. Full variable domain (rest looked up from reference TRBV5-1 and TRBJ2-3): KAGVTQTPRYLIKTRGQQVTLSCSPISGHRSVSWYQQTPGQGLQFLFEYFSETQRNKGNFPGRFSGRQFSNSRSEMNVSTLELGDSALYLCASSLARTGEWTDTQYFGPGTRLTVL.

The chain employs TRBV6-1 and TRBJ1-1; the D is unclear. The V end was cut by 0 bases, the J end by 1 base, with 9 bases between. CDR1 and CDR2 from the germline V gene are MNHNS and SASEGT. The CDR3 is made up of 15 amino acids. The CDR3 spells CASSEAAVENTEAFF. For the CDR3, the DNA is TGTGCCAGCAGTGAAGCTGCGGTTGAGAACACTGAAGCTTTCTTT.

CDR3 DNA: TGCAGCGTTGGGGGACTAGCGGGAGGGCCCCGGGCAGATACGCAGTATTTT. Protein sequence: CSVGGLAGGPRADTQYF. The chain has TRBV29-1 and TRBJ2-3, with 16 bases aligning to TRBD2. This CDR3 has 17 amino acids. Germline V gene data show CDR1 as SQVTM and CDR2 as ANQGSEA. V lost 4 bases and J lost 4; bases outside the gene matches: 8.

The chain couples TRBV5-1 to TRBJ2-7; TRBD1 is a possible D gene (5 bases). Germline V CDR1 and CDR2: SGHRS, YFSETQ. The V and J ends lost 0 bases and 2 bases respectively, with 18 bases between them. The CDR3 is made up of 17 amino acids. The CDR3 loop reads CASSLVGGHRPTYEQYF. Here the CDR3 DNA reads TGCGCCAGCAGCTTGGTAGGCGGACACCGCCCTACCTACGAGCAGTACTTC.

The gene calls are TRBV5-6 and TRBJ2-2, with 8 positions matching TRBD1. The CDR3 sequence is 16 residues long. Germline values: CDR1 SGHDT, CDR2 YYEEEE. The ends lost 6 bases at V and 4 bases at J; junction bases unmatched: 11. The CDR3 spells CASTQLQGAGTGELFF. CDR3 sequence (DNA): TGTGCCAGCACCCAACTCCAGGGGGCGGGCACCGGGGAGCTGTTTTTT.

V gene TRBV7-2 combines with J gene TRBJ1-1; 7 bases match TRBD1. J gave up 3 bases and V 4 bases, and 8 bases lay outside the gene matches. The CDR3 runs 15 residues. Per the germline V gene, CDR1 is SGHTA and CDR2 is FQGNSA. This chain's CDR3 is CASSSRTGGDTEAFF. The CDR3, as DNA: TGTGCCAGCAGCTCCCGGACAGGTGGCGACACTGAAGCTTTCTTT.

The genes are TRBV7-2 and TRBJ2-3; D possibly corresponds to TRBD1 (5 bases). This CDR3 comprises 15 residues. V gave up 5 bases and J gave up 2 bases, with 14 bases separating them. CDR1 SGHTA and CDR2 FQGNSA come from the germline V gene. CDR3 in amino acids: CASSRVGVYTDTQYF. The CDR3 DNA reads TGTGCCAGCAGCAGAGTAGGGGTTTACACAGATACGCAGTATTTT.

This sequence joins TRBV18 and TRBJ1-1; perhaps TRBD1 as D (5 bases). Germline CDR1 and CDR2: KGHSH and LQKENI. V was clipped by 0 bases and J by 1 base, with 12 bases between them. The CDR3 spans 16 residues. CDR3 loop: CASSPPGGRTNTEAFF. The DNA of the CDR3 is TGTGCCAGCTCACCACCGGGGGGACGGACGAACACTGAAGCTTTCTTT.

The chain employs TRBV2 and TRBJ2-2; D is uncertain. Looked up from germline, CDR1 is SNHLY and CDR2 is FYNNEI. CDR3 length equals 15 residues. Trimming took off 3 bases at V and 4 bases at J, with 12 bases between the two ends. The CDR3 DNA follows: TGTGCCAGCAGTGATTGGGCAGTCGCCACCGGGGAGCTGTTTTTT. This sequence encodes CASSDWAVATGELFF.

The chain has TRBV5-1 and TRBJ1-1; D call uncertain. Trimming took off 7 bases at V and 2 bases at J, with 6 bases between the two ends. CDR1 and CDR2 (germline): SGHRS, YFSETQ. The CDR3 has 11 amino acids. CDR3 sequence (DNA): TGCGCCAGCGCGGAAAACACTGAAGCTTTCTTT. It specifies CASAENTEAFF.

This clone was counted a single time. The CDR3 reads CASRGLGGDRELFF. CDR3 DNA: TGTGCCAGCAGGGGACTAGGCGGAGATCGGGAGCTGTTTTTT. The chain is built from TRBV6-5 and TRBJ2-2; TRBD2 matches at 8 bases. Germline V gives CDR1 MNHEY, CDR2 SVGAGI. V was clipped by 6 bases and J by 9 bases; unmatched bases: 9. The length of the CDR3 is 14 residues.

V is TRBV7-6 and J is TRBJ2-1; the match to TRBD2 covers 11 bases. The CDR3 covers 16 residues. With V trimmed by 1 base and J by 9 bases, 8 bases remained unmatched. CDR1 SGHVS and CDR2 FNYEAQ come from the germline V gene. The CDR3 DNA reads as TGTGCCAGCAGCTTAGGATCGCTAGCGGGAGGTCTTGAGCAGTTCTTC. It encodes CASSLGSLAGGLEQFF. Full variable domain (outside the CDR3, taken from reference TRBV7-6 and TRBJ2-1): GAGVSQSPRYKVTKRGQDVALRCDPISGHVSLYWYRQALGQGPEFLTYFNYEAQQDKSGLPNDRFSAERPEGSISTLTIQRTEQRDSAMYRCASSLGSLAGGLEQFFGPGTRLTVL.